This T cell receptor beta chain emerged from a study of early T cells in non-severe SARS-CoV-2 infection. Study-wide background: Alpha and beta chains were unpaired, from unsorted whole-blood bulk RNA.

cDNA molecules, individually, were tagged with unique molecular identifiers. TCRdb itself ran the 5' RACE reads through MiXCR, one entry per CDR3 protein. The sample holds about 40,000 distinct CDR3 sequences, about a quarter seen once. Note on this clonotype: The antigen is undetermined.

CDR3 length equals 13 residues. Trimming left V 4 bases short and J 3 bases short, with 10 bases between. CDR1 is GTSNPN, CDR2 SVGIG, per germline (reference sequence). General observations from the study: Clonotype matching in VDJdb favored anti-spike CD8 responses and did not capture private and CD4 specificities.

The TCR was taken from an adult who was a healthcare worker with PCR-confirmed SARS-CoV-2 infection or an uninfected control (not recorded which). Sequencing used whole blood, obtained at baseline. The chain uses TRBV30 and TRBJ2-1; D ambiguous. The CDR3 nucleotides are TGTGCCTGGACCCCTTCGGGCTACAATGAGCAGTTCTTC. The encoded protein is CAWTPSGYNEQFF.